One and the same sample provided the 25 T cell receptor beta chains below, sequenced in a study of shared clonotypes between healthy human individuals. The protocol was immunoSEQ multiplex PCR, while the TCRdb copy is restricted to in-frame clones and leaves out a portion. The data contain around 940,000 clones, more than 75% of them singletons. Sample: memory CD4+ T cells sorted from blood. As to subset: CD45RA-negative fraction. These receptors all come from a man aged 18-30 years in good health.

The CDR3 reads CASSPYAYEQYF. CDR3 sequence (DNA): TGTGCCAGCAGCCCATATGCCTACGAGCAGTACTTC. The chain combines TRBV28 with TRBJ2-7, with D uncertain. Between the trimmed V and J ends, which lost 6 bases and 2 bases, there was a span of 8 bases. The CDR3 is 12 amino acids. Germline V lookup: CDR1 MDHEN, CDR2 SYDVKM.

The rearrangement joins TRBV5-4 to TRBJ1-2, with 8 bases matching TRBD1. V lost 4 bases, J lost 9 bases, and 5 bases stayed unmatched. The germline CDR1 and CDR2 sequences are SGHNT and YYREEE (reference sequence). This CDR3 is built from 12 residues. The CDR3, as DNA: TGTGCCAGCAGCCCAGGGGACAGGAGCTACACCTTC. It translates to CASSPGDRSYTF.

The CDR3 nucleotides are TGTGCCAGCAGCACAGCCTCCTACGAGCAGTACTTC. This codes for CASSTASYEQYF. The rearrangement uses TRBV7-2 and TRBJ2-7; D is uncertain. V lost 5 bases to trimming and J lost 0 bases, with 5 bases between them. This CDR3 spans 12 amino acids. Per the germline V gene, CDR1 is SGHTA and CDR2 is FQGNSA. Filled out from reference TRBV7-2 and TRBJ2-7, the complete variable domain reads GAGVSQSPSNKVTEKGKDVELRCDPISGHTALYWYRQSLGQGLEFLIYFQGNSAPDKSGLPSDRFSAERTGGSVSTLTIQRTQQEDSAVYLCASSTASYEQYFGPGTRLTVT.

Here the CDR3 DNA reads TGCGCCAGCAGCTCTGAGATGAACACTGAAGCTTTCTTT. This gives the protein CASSSEMNTEAFF. The gene calls are TRBV5-1 and TRBJ1-1; D is uncertain. The germline V gene encodes CDR1 SGHRS and CDR2 YFSETQ. The CDR3 is 13 amino acids. The V and J ends lost 3 bases and 0 bases respectively, with 6 bases between them. Full variable domain (missing parts from reference TRBV5-1 and TRBJ1-1): KAGVTQTPRYLIKTRGQQVTLSCSPISGHRSVSWYQQTPGQGLQFLFEYFSETQRNKGNFPGRFSGRQFSNSRSEMNVSTLELGDSALYLCASSSEMNTEAFFGQGTRLTVV.

This chain links TRBV6-1 with TRBJ1-5; a weak D match, TRBD1 (5 bases). The length of the CDR3 is 13 residues. The V and J ends lost 11 bases and 3 bases respectively, with 14 bases between them. Per the germline V gene, CDR1 is MNHNS and CDR2 is SASEGT. The CDR3 spells CAGSGTLNQPQHF. Written as DNA, the CDR3 is TGTGCCGGCTCCGGGACCCTCAATCAGCCCCAGCATTTT.

The chain recombines TRBV10-3 with TRBJ2-7, with 8 bases matching TRBD1. The V and J ends lost 10 bases and 2 bases, in that order; junction bases with no gene match: 10. The CDR3 covers 14 residues. Germline V lookup: CDR1 ENHRY, CDR2 SYGVKD. The CDR3 DNA follows: TGTGCCACCACGCCGACAGGGGCCACCTACGAGCAGTACTTC. Translated, it gives CATTPTGATYEQYF.

The chain carries TRBV15 and TRBJ2-5; no clear D. Deletions cut 1 base from V and 0 bases from J, with 6 bases between. Per germline, CDR1 LNHNV and CDR2 YYDKDF (reference sequence). This CDR3 is built from 14 residues. CDR3: CATSRVSDQETQYF. The CDR3 coding sequence is TGTGCCACCAGCAGAGTCAGTGACCAAGAGACCCAGTACTTC. The whole variable domain, remainder taken from reference TRBV15 and TRBJ2-5, is DAMVIQNPRYQVTQFGKPVTLSCSQTLNHNVMYWYQQKSSQAPKLLFHYYDKDFNNEADTPDNFQSRRPNTSFCFLDIRSPGLGDTAMYLCATSRVSDQETQYFGPGTRLLVL.

This clone occurred once. The rearrangement links TRBV19 to TRBJ2-3, with a tentative D call TRBD1 (7 bases). Germline CDR1 is LNHDA and CDR2 is SQIVND (reference sequence). The CDR3 sequence is 15 residues long. V lost 6 bases and J 0 bases, leaving 13 bases between the germline ends. CDR3 residues: CASRLTGTSTDTQYF. DNA of the CDR3: TGTGCCAGTAGACTGACAGGGACTAGCACAGATACGCAGTATTTT.

A single count supports this clone. The genes are TRBV18 and TRBJ2-7; 9 positions agree with TRBD2. The germline gives CDR1 KGHSH, CDR2 LQKENI. After removal of 3 bases from V and 6 bases from J, the junction contained 12 bases not matched to a gene. The CDR3 contains 16 residues. The CDR3, as DNA: TGTGCCAGCTCACCCAAGGAGGCGGGAGGGCCGGGCGAGCAGTACTTC. Protein sequence: CASSPKEAGGPGEQYF.

This chain links TRBV7-2 with TRBJ2-3, with D perhaps given as TRBD1 or TRBD2 (5 bases each). The CDR3 has 13 amino acids. V dropped 1 base and J dropped 10 bases, with 12 bases sitting between them. Germline V gene lookup returns CDR1 SGHTA and CDR2 FQGNSA. Written as DNA, the CDR3 is TGTGCCAGCAGCTTAGAAACGAGAGGGGCGCAGTATTTT. Amino acid sequence: CASSLETRGAQYF.

This chain connects TRBV6-1 to TRBJ1-5; no definite D call. With 11 bases removed from V and 7 bases from J, the gap between germline ends came to 15 bases. This CDR3 contains 12 residues. Germline CDR1 and CDR2: MNHNS and SASEGT. The CDR3 is CASGGGPQPQHF. Here the CDR3 DNA reads TGTGCCTCCGGAGGAGGGCCCCAGCCCCAGCATTTT.

J is TRBJ2-7 and V is TRBV29-1; 13 bases align to TRBD2. Germline V gene data show CDR1 as SQVTM and CDR2 as ANQGSEA. The CDR3 has 16 amino acids. V lost 4 bases to trimming and J lost 0 bases; unmatched junction nucleotides: 6. The CDR3 sequence is CSVAGLAGVFSYEQYF. CDR3 in DNA: TGCAGCGTTGCTGGACTAGCGGGAGTTTTCTCCTACGAGCAGTACTTC.

The chain links TRBV5-1 to TRBJ1-5; D gene ambiguous. The CDR3 covers 13 residues. Trimming removed 5 bases from V and 5 bases from J, with 11 bases in between. Germline CDR1 and CDR2: SGHRS and YFSETQ. The CDR3 coding sequence is TGCGCCAGCAGATTCCTAGACGATCAGCCCCAGCATTTT. This encodes CASRFLDDQPQHF.

The chain couples TRBV5-6 to TRBJ2-1; D is perhaps TRBD1 (5 bases). The CDR3 has 15 amino acids. V was cut by 4 bases and J by 12 bases, with 23 bases left in between. CDR1 is SGHDT, CDR2 YYEEEE, per germline. In nucleotides, the CDR3 is TGTGCCAGCAGCCACGTAACAGGCTCTCTTAGGGGGCAGTTCTTC. It encodes CASSHVTGSLRGQFF.

With respect to this clone: The same CDR3 also results from other DNA sequences found in this sample. The chain carries TRBV7-9 and TRBJ2-1, with 7 bases that match TRBD1. This CDR3 contains 13 residues. The V and J ends lost 4 bases and 6 bases, in that order; junction bases with no gene match: 3. Germline loops: CDR1 SEHNR, CDR2 FQNEAQ (reference sequence). The CDR3 bases are TGTGCCAGCAGCTCCTCAGGGGGCAATGAGCAGTTCTTC. It codes for CASSSSGGNEQFF.

The chain couples TRBV11-2 to TRBJ1-5; the D is unclear. V was trimmed by 0 bases and J by 4 bases, leaving 7 bases between them. The CDR3 length is 14 residues. CDR1 is SGHAT and CDR2 is FQNNGV in the germline V gene. CDR3 in amino acids: CASSLEQTNQPQHF. The DNA for the CDR3 is TGTGCCAGCAGCTTAGAACAGACAAATCAGCCCCAGCATTTT.

The chain has TRBV19 and TRBJ2-1, with 12 bases identical to TRBD2. The J segment lost 5 bases and the V segment lost 5 bases, leaving 13 bases of the junction unmatched. The germline gives CDR1 LNHDA, CDR2 SQIVND (reference sequence). CDR3 length: 18 amino acids. The CDR3 DNA follows: TGTGCCAGTAGTGTGGGTCTAGCGGGGGGGCGATGGGACAATGAGCAGTTCTTC. Protein sequence: CASSVGLAGGRWDNEQFF.

V usage is TRBV28 and J usage is TRBJ1-2; D is possibly TRBD1 (5 bases). This CDR3 has 17 residues. Germline V gene lookup returns CDR1 MDHEN and CDR2 SYDVKM. Trimming pared 5 bases from V and 4 bases from J, leaving 23 bases between. CDR3 amino acids: CASSPNGPGTDFYGYTF. CDR3 sequence (DNA): TGTGCCAGCAGTCCTAATGGGCCCGGGACGGACTTCTATGGCTACACCTTC.

CDR3 coding DNA: TGCGCCAGCAGCCAGGGACACCGAGAAGGCAATGAGCAGTTCTTC. Its translation is CASSQGHREGNEQFF. V and J are TRBV4-3 and TRBJ2-1; possible D gene TRBD1, 6 bases. The V end was cut by 3 bases, the J end by 6 bases, with 15 bases between. The CDR3 has 15 amino acids. CDR1 is LGHNA and CDR2 is YSLEER in the germline V gene.

This chain uses TRBV19 with TRBJ1-5; a weak D match, TRBD1 (5 bases). This CDR3 region has 16 residues. The V end was cut by 6 bases, the J end by 0 bases, with 15 bases between. CDR1 is LNHDA, CDR2 SQIVND, per germline (reference sequence). CDR3 nucleotides: TGTGCCAGTAGCGGTGGGAAAAGGGGTAGCAATCAGCCCCAGCATTTT. This gives the protein CASSGGKRGSNQPQHF. Full variable domain (missing parts from reference TRBV19 and TRBJ1-5): DGGITQSPKYLFRKEGQNVTLSCEQNLNHDAMYWYRQDPGQGLRLIYYSQIVNDFQKGDIAEGYSVSREKKESFPLTVTSAQKNPTAFYLCASSGGKRGSNQPQHFGDGTRLSIL.

This clone was picked up a small number of times. The gene calls are TRBV5-1 and TRBJ1-6, with D perhaps TRBD1 (5 bases). Trimming shortened V by 0 bases and J by 7 bases, and 14 bases separated the two germline ends. This CDR3 spans 16 amino acids. From germline, CDR1 is SGHRS and CDR2 YFSETQ. The CDR3 sequence is CASSLDAGTGNSPLHF. In DNA, the CDR3 is TGCGCCAGCAGCTTGGACGCCGGGACGGGAAATTCACCCCTCCACTTT.

This CDR3 is CASSFAAQGGELFF. Written as DNA, the CDR3 is TGTGCCAGCAGCTTTGCGGCACAGGGAGGGGAGCTGTTTTTT. This chain joins TRBV11-2 and TRBJ2-2, with D tentatively TRBD1 (6 bases). Per the germline V gene, CDR1 is SGHAT and CDR2 is FQNNGV. V gave up 3 bases and J gave up 8 bases, with 13 bases separating them. This CDR3 has 14 residues. The variable domain in full, completed from reference TRBV11-2 and TRBJ2-2, reads EAGVAQSPRYKIIEKRQSVAFWCNPISGHATLYWYQQILGQGPKLLIQFQNNGVVDDSQLPKDRFSAERLKGVDSTLKIQPAKLEDSAVYLCASSFAAQGGELFFGEGSRLTVL.

With respect to this clone: Other DNA sequences in the sample encode the same CDR3. This chain links TRBV30 with TRBJ2-5, with D unclear. Trimming cost V 2 bases and J 5 bases, with 6 bases left between them. This CDR3 spans 11 amino acids. CDR1 is GTSNPN, CDR2 SVGIG, per germline (reference sequence). The CDR3 region is CAWSSRETQYF. For the CDR3, the DNA is TGTGCCTGGAGTTCCCGGGAGACCCAGTACTTC.

This clone was detected only a few times. The V and J genes are TRBV19 and TRBJ1-5, with D hard to call. V was pared by 5 bases and J by 3 bases, with 8 bases between. This CDR3 has 13 amino acids. Germline CDR1 reads LNHDA; CDR2 reads SQIVND (reference sequence). CDR3 residues: CASSGQDNQPQHF. The CDR3 bases are TGTGCCAGTAGTGGGCAGGACAATCAGCCCCAGCATTTT. Filled out from reference TRBV19 and TRBJ1-5, the complete variable domain reads DGGITQSPKYLFRKEGQNVTLSCEQNLNHDAMYWYRQDPGQGLRLIYYSQIVNDFQKGDIAEGYSVSREKKESFPLTVTSAQKNPTAFYLCASSGQDNQPQHFGDGTRLSIL.

Notes on this clone: At one of its ends the junction is not consistent with the germline gene, which may arise from a read error. The genes are TRBV6-5 and TRBJ2-4, with 9 bases identical to TRBD2. The CDR3 is 12 amino acids. Germline V lookup: CDR1 MNHEY, CDR2 SVGAGI. CDR3 DNA: TGTGCCAGCATGGGGGGGAGGGGACTAGCATTTTTC. It specifies CASMGGRGLAFF.